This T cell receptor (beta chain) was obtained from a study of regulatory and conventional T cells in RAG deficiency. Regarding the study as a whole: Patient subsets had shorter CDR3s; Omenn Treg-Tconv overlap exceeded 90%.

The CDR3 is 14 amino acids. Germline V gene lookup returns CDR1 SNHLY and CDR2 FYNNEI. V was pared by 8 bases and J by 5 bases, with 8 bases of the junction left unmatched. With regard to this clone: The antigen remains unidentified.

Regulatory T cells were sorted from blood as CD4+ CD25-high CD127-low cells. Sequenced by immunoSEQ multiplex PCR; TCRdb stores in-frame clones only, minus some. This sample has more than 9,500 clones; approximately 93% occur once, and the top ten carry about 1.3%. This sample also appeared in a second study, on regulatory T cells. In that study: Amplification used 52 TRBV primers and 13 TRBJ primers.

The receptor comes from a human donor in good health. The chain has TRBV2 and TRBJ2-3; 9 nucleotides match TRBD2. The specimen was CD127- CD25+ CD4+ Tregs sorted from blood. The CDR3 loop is CASPAGGPRDTQYF. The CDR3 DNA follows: TGTGCCAGCCCGGCGGGGGGGCCAAGAGATACGCAGTATTTT.